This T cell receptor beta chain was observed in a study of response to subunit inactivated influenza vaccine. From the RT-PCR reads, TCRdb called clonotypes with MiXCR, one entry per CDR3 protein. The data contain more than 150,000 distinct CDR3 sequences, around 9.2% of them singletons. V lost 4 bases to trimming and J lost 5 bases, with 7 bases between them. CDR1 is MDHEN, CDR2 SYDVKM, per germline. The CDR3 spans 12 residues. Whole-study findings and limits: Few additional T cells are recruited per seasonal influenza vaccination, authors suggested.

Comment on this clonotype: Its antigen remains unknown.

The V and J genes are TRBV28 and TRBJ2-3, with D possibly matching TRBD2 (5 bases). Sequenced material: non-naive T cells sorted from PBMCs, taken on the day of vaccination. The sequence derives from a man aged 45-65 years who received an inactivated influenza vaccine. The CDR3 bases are TGTGCCAGCAGTTGGGGAGAAGATACGCAGTATTTT. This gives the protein CASSWGEDTQYF. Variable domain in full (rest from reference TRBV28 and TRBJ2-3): DVKVTQSSRYLVKRTGEKVFLECVQDMDHENMFWYRQDPGLGLRLIYFSYDVKMKEKGDIPEGYSVSREKKERFSLILESASTNQTSMYLCASSWGEDTQYFGPGTRLTVL.